This T cell receptor beta chain was identified in a study of CD8+ T cells in alopecia areata. Treatment defined: oral pan-JAK inhibitor, 5-10 mg twice daily. This clone was counted between two and nine times. Following extraction, RNA underwent reverse transcription to cDNA, which served as the sequencing template. Some clones are missing from TCRdb's copy, which holds only in-frame ones; the method was immunoSEQ multiplex PCR. The table lists 150,000 to 200,000 clones, about three fifths of them singletons. V lost 4 bases and J lost 0, with 14 bases in between. CDR1 SGHDT and CDR2 YYEEEE come from the germline V gene. The CDR3 covers 16 residues.

Sequencing was performed on CD4+ T cells sorted from blood, taken around week 50, from a patient treated with tofacitinib. This TCR derives from a human donor with alopecia areata. This rearrangement joins TRBV5-6 to TRBJ2-4; unclear D gene. CDR3: CASSPRSLLAKNIQYF. The CDR3 nucleotides read TGTGCCAGCAGCCCTCGTTCTCTTCTAGCCAAAAACATTCAGTACTTC.